The 10 T cell receptor beta chains below all came from one sample that was sequenced in a study of T cell responses to AZD1222 COVID-19 vaccine. Libraries were prepared by immunoSEQ multiplex PCR; TCRdb keeps only in-frame clonotypes and omits some of them. Found here are some 120,000 clones, around 85% of them singletons; the top ten hold 3.5% to 5%. The material sequenced was peripheral blood, taken 28 days after the second AZD1222 dose. Source of these receptors: an adult who received the AZD1222 COVID-19 vaccine.

This clone was counted a single time. This rearrangement joins TRBV7-2 to TRBJ1-2, with TRBD1 matching 7 bases. The CDR3 runs to 14 residues. Trimming took 5 bases from V and 6 from J; bases not matched to a gene: 9. CDR1 is SGHTA and CDR2 is FQGNSA in the germline V gene. The CDR3 reads CASSIRTGGHGYTF. In DNA form, the CDR3 reads TGTGCCAGCAGCATAAGGACAGGCGGGCATGGCTACACCTTC.

V gene TRBV11-2 combines with J gene TRBJ1-1, with D hard to call. The V gene's germline CDR1 is SGHAT and CDR2 FQNNGV. The CDR3 has 13 amino acids. V was cut by 5 bases and J by 1 base, with 8 bases left in between. The CDR3, as DNA: TGTGCCAGCAGCCAATCACGGAACACTGAAGCTTTCTTT. Its translation: CASSQSRNTEAFF.

The chain is built from TRBV6-2 or TRBV6-3 and TRBJ2-1; 9 nucleotides line up with TRBD2. The germline V gene has CDR1 MNHEY and CDR2 SVGEGT. J was trimmed by 3 bases and V by 2 bases; bases with no gene match: 5. This CDR3 contains 16 residues. CDR3 sequence (DNA): TGTGCCAGCAGTTACCGGTGGCGGGGGGGCTACAATGAGCAGTTCTTC. This codes for CASSYRWRGGYNEQFF.

The chain joins TRBV28 to TRBJ2-1, with 9 bases aligning to TRBD2. V was pared by 2 bases and J by 7 bases, with 12 bases of the junction left unmatched. The CDR3 spans 17 residues. Germline values: CDR1 MDHEN, CDR2 SYDVKM. The CDR3 loop reads CASSLIGETSGLNEQFF. The CDR3 DNA follows: TGTGCCAGCAGTTTAATTGGTGAGACTAGCGGCCTAAATGAGCAGTTCTTC.

V is TRBV6-5 and J is TRBJ2-1; 13 nucleotides align to TRBD2. Germline V lookup: CDR1 MNHEY, CDR2 SVGAGI. Germline trimming cut 6 bases from V and 9 bases from J; bases unmatched to any gene: 5. This CDR3 comprises 14 residues. The CDR3 protein is CASRLAGGRGEQFF. CDR3 bases: TGTGCCAGCAGACTAGCGGGGGGGCGTGGTGAGCAGTTCTTC.

This chain connects TRBV10-1 to TRBJ2-2; D possibly uses TRBD1 or TRBD2 (6 bases each). Germline lookup yields CDR1 WNHNN and CDR2 SYGVQD (reference sequence). The V gene lost 4 bases and the J gene lost 6 bases, with 12 bases spanning the gap. CDR3 length equals 14 residues. The CDR3 DNA follows: TGCGCCAGCAGTGTGGGGGGCGGGTCCGGGGAGCTGTTTTTT. Translating gives CASSVGGGSGELFF.

The J gene is TRBJ1-4, the V gene TRBV27, with TRBD1 as a possible D gene (5 bases). The CDR3 has 14 residues. Trimming cost V 2 bases and J 8 bases, with 12 bases left between them. Per the germline V gene, CDR1 is MNHEY and CDR2 is SMNVEV (reference sequence). The CDR3 coding sequence is TGTGCCAGCAGTTTAGGGGGGTTTGGCGAAAAACTGTTTTTT. Translating it yields CASSLGGFGEKLFF.

The chain has TRBV6-5 and TRBJ2-2; the D is unclear. Trimming took 1 base from V and 3 from J, leaving 3 bases between them. CDR3 length equals 13 residues. Per the germline V gene, CDR1 is MNHEY and CDR2 is SVGAGI. CDR3 sequence: CASSYLDTGELFF. CDR3 DNA: TGTGCCAGCAGTTACTTAGACACCGGGGAGCTGTTTTTT.

The genes are TRBV7-9 and TRBJ2-2; D gene unclear. The CDR3 sequence is 11 residues long. Germline CDR1 is SEHNR and CDR2 is FQNEAQ (reference sequence). The ends were cut back, 7 bases at V and 7 bases at J, with 7 bases in the middle. DNA for the CDR3: TGTGCCAGCACCCCTGGCGGGGAGCTGTTTTTT. It codes for CASTPGGELFF.

The V call is TRBV7-9, the J call TRBJ2-7; D gene uncertain. V was cut by 1 base and J by 4 bases, with 8 bases left in between. CDR1 is SEHNR, CDR2 FQNEAQ, per germline (reference sequence). CDR3 length: 13 residues. CDR3 amino acids: CASSLVPNYEQYF. DNA of the CDR3: TGTGCCAGCAGCTTAGTTCCTAATTACGAGCAGTACTTC.